This TCR beta chain comes out of a study of cytomegalovirus exposure and HLA in healthy donors. Regarding the study as a whole: A later analysis linked a missense variant in DCLRE1C to the trimming of TCR beta V and J genes.

Germline CDR1 is SGHVS and CDR2 is FQNEAQ. There are 17 residues in the CDR3. Germline trimming cut 5 bases from V and 7 bases from J; bases unmatched to any gene: 15. Worth noting for this clone: Its target is not known.

PCR amplification relied on 60 Vbeta primers (plus 13 Jbeta primers). Original analysis: Some 80 million unique TCR beta chains, 10 million to 14 million shared, were counted in a later analysis. The repertoire was sequenced with immunoSEQ multiplex PCR; TCRdb's copy has only in-frame clones and lacks some. The DNA gave D and trimming, while V, J and clone size come from that table. This sample has 180,000 or so clones, with 80% to 90% found just once. The gene calls are TRBV7-8 and TRBJ2-7, with 12 bases lining up with TRBD2. Sequencing used PBMCs. The TCR originated in a woman under 30 in good health and CMV-seronegative. CDR3 bases: TGTGCCAGCAGCGGGCCTTGGCTAGCGGGAGGGCCGGGTGAGCAGTACTTC. It specifies CASSGPWLAGGPGEQYF.